This is a list of T cell receptor beta chains from one sample in a study of blood T cell repertoires in COVID-19. The table came from immunoSEQ multiplex PCR; TCRdb's copy has only in-frame clones and leaves some out. This sample has fewer than 350,000 clones, with approximately 88% found just once. What was sequenced was peripheral blood. These receptors came from a man between 18 and 29 years old with active or convalescent COVID-19. The conserved cysteine and the conserved F or W are not part of the CDR3 here.

v_gene | CDR3aa
TRBV12-3/TRBV12-4 | ASSFSGGTQY
TRBV27 | ASRRVGQNFYEQY
TRBV9 | ASSGANYEQY
TRBV6-6 | ASSIQGSTGELF
TRBV4-2 | ASSQGSLAANEQF
TRBV11-3 | AAERGRNEQF
TRBV25-1 | ASRGWTGEAF
TRBV4-2 | ASSQRDQGGDTQY
TRBV5-6 | ASSPGHLMKTQY
TRBV5-4 | ASSLLGLAGGLLLDTQY
TRBV19 | ASSMTTVNTEAF
TRBV6-1 | ASSEVVAGGDEQY
TRBV15 | ATSRDRITGNSYEQY
TRBV3-1/TRBV3-2 | ASRQGANEKLF
TRBV7-8 | ASSLSQGQGREKLF
TRBV5-4 | ASSRPGYGRGTEAF
TRBV7-2 | ASSLGTEVEAF
TRBV6-5 | ASLSRDRGQEQY
TRBV5-1 | ASSLGTGGRTGELF
TRBV7-3 | ASSSGLSPTDTQY
TRBV7-8 | ASSLDRGETEQY
TRBV6-5 | ASSPGQGSGYT
TRBV12-3/TRBV12-4 | ASSKFPTEAF
TRBV18 | ASSQPGQGRYEQY
TRBV11-2 | ASTNGGNGYT
TRBV5-4 | ASSHRNRHLSEAF
TRBV7-9 | ASSLRTRTDQETQY
TRBV7-9 | ASSLTGQENTGELF
TRBV13 | ASKNNRAHMNTEAF
TRBV6-5 | ASSYSDRGRTEAF